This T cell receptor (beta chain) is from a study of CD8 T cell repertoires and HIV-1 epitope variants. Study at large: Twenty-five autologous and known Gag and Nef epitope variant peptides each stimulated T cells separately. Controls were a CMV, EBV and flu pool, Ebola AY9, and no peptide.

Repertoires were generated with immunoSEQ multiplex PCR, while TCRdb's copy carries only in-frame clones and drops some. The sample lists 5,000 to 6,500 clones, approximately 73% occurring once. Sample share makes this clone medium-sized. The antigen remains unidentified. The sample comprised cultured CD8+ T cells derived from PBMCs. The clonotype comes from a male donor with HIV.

DNA of the CDR3: TGTGCCAGTAGTCCTCCTAGCGGGGGCCATCTCTTTAATTCCTACGAGCAGTACTTC. Amino acids: CASSPPSGGHLFNSYEQYF. V gene TRBV19 combines with J gene TRBJ2-7, with TRBD2 matching 10 bases. Trimming removed 5 bases from V and 1 base from J; junction bases left unmatched: 17. The CDR3 has 19 residues. CDR1 and CDR2 (germline): LNHDA, SQIVND (reference sequence).